This TCR beta chain was identified during a study of beta chain features in type 1 diabetes. As for the study in general: Patient and healthy donor groups were alike in age, gender and cell yields. Study outcomes and limitations: TCRB CDR3s were moderately but significantly shorter in Type 1 diabetes patients in all four CD4+ subsets.

This clone was seen many times. What it recognizes is unknown. Germline V gene lookup returns CDR1 MNHNS and CDR2 SASEGT. The CDR3 has 14 amino acids. With V trimmed by 6 bases and J by 2 bases, 2 bases remained unmatched. The authors reverse transcribed all of the isolated RNA, so sequencing captured expressed TCRB transcripts. Naive, central memory and regulatory T cell samples came to a mean of about 4 million reads. Clones were read by immunoSEQ multiplex PCR, and TCRdb kept only the in-frame ones, dropping some. The profile shows some 370,000 clones, 9.6% of them singletons. This chain joins TRBV6-1 and TRBJ2-1; 9 bases align to TRBD1. This TCR came from a man aged 25-40 years with type 1 diabetes. The sample was central memory CD4+ T cells from blood. CDR3 region: CASRGTGTYNEQFF. For the CDR3, the DNA is TGTGCCAGCAGGGGGACAGGGACCTACAATGAGCAGTTCTTC.